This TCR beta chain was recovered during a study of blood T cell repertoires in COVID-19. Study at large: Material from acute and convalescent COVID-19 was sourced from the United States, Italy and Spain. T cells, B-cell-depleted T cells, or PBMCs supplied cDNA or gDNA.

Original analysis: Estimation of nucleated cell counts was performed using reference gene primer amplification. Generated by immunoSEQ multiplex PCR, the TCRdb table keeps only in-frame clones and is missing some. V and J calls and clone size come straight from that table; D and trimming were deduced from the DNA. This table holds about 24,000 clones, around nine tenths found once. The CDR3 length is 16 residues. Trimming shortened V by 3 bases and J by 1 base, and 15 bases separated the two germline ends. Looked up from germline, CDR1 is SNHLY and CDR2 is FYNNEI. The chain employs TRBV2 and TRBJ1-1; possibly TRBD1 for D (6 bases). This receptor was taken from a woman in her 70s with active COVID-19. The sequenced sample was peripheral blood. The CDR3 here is CASSDEDGGPNTEAFF. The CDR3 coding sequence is TGTGCCAGCAGTGATGAGGACGGGGGGCCGAACACTGAAGCTTTCTTT.